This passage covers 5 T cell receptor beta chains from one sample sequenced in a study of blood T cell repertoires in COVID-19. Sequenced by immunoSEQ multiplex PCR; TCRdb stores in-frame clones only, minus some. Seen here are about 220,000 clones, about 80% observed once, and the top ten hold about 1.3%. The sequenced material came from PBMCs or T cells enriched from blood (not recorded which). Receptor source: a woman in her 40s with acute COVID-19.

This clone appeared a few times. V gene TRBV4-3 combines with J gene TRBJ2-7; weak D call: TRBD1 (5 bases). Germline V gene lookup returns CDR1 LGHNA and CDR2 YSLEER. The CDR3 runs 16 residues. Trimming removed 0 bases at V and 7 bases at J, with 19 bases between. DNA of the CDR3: TGCGCCAGCAGCCAAGATGTGAGACAGCTGTACGTGGAGCAGTACTTC. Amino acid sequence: CASSQDVRQLYVEQYF.

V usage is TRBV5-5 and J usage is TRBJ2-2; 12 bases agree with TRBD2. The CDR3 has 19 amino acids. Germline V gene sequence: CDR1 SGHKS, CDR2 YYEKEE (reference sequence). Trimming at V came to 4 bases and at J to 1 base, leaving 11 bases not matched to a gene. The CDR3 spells CASSPGLAGGPGNTGELFF. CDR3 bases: TGTGCCAGCAGCCCTGGGCTAGCGGGAGGGCCGGGGAACACCGGGGAGCTGTTTTTT.

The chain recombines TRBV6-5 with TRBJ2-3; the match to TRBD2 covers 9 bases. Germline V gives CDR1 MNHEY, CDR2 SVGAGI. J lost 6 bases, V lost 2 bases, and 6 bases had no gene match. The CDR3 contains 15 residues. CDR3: CASSYGLARGDTQYF. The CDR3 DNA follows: TGTGCCAGCAGTTACGGACTAGCGCGGGGGGATACGCAGTATTTT.

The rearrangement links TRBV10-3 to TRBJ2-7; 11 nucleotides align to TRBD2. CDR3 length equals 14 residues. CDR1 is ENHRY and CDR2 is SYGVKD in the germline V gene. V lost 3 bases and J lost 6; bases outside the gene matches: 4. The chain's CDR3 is CAISDSGGVSEQYF. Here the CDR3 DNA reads TGTGCCATCAGTGATAGCGGGGGGGTCTCCGAGCAGTACTTC.

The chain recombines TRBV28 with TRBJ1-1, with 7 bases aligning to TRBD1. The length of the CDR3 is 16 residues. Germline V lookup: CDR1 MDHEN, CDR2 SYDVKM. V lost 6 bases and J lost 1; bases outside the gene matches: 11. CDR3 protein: CASSSTPGQENTEAFF. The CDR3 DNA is TGTGCCAGCAGCTCAACCCCCGGACAGGAGAACACTGAAGCTTTCTTT.